Listed here are 31 T cell receptor beta chains from one sample, sequenced in a study of T-cell memory formation after mild COVID-19. TCRdb recomputed calls from the 5' RACE reads with MiXCR, one row per CDR3 protein. The data show nearly 110,000 distinct CDR3 sequences, with under 15% seen just once and around 27% held by the top ten. The sample taken for sequencing was PBMCs or a T cell subset sorted from them (not recorded which). All receptors derive from an adult woman who had mild COVID-19 (a few samples of this study predate the infection). Cell type and time point are not known.

This chain connects TRBV7-2 to TRBJ1-1; TRBD1 matches at 7 bases. Germline V CDR1 and CDR2: SGHTA, FQGNSA. The CDR3 length is 16 residues. V dropped 5 bases and J dropped 4; count of bases not matched to a gene: 13. As DNA, the CDR3 is TGTGCCAGCAGCCAGGGGGGACTTCGGTTAGGCACTGAAGCTTTCTTT. Protein product: CASSQGGLRLGTEAFF.

This clonotype was seen only a few times. The chain recombines TRBV29-1 with TRBJ2-5; 10 bases agree with TRBD2. Per germline, CDR1 SQVTM and CDR2 ANQGSEA. Trimming cost V 2 bases and J 5 bases; bases outside gene matches: 8. The CDR3 totals 15 residues. The CDR3 bases are TGCAGCGTTGAATTTCAGCGGGGGGGCCCGGAGACCCAGTACTTC. The encoded protein is CSVEFQRGGPETQYF.

The V and J genes are TRBV6-2 or TRBV6-3 and TRBJ1-2; TRBD1 agrees at 7 bases. Germline CDR1 MNHEY, CDR2 SVGEGT. CDR3 length: 17 residues. Germline trimming cut 2 bases from V and 0 bases from J; bases unmatched to any gene: 9. The CDR3 sequence: CASSYPPGQRTNYGYTF. The CDR3 nucleotides are TGTGCCAGCAGTTACCCACCGGGACAGCGAACTAACTATGGCTACACCTTC.

This clonotype was detected a few times. The chain uses TRBV29-1 and TRBJ2-7; D is unclear. The CDR3 contains 13 residues. Trimming shortened V by 6 bases and J by 1 base, and 13 bases separated the two germline ends. Germline-derived CDR1 and CDR2 are SQVTM and ANQGSEA. This chain's CDR3 is CSVISPVSYEQYF. The CDR3 DNA follows: TGCAGCGTCATTTCCCCGGTATCCTACGAGCAGTACTTC.

This clonotype has a handful of counts. This chain joins TRBV4-3 and TRBJ2-1; possibly TRBD2 for D (5 bases). Per the germline V gene, CDR1 is LGHNA and CDR2 is YSLEER. The CDR3 runs 18 residues. V lost 0 bases to trimming and J lost 0 bases, with 15 bases between them. CDR3: CASSQDEPSRDSYNEQFF. As DNA, the CDR3 is TGCGCCAGCAGCCAAGATGAGCCTAGCCGAGACTCCTACAATGAGCAGTTCTTC.

The sample holds a few counts of this clonotype. The V call is TRBV5-1, the J call TRBJ1-1; tentative D call: TRBD1 (5 bases). This CDR3 comprises 12 residues. The V end was cut by 5 bases, the J end by 4 bases, with 9 bases between. CDR1 is SGHRS and CDR2 is YFSETQ in the germline V gene. Here the CDR3 DNA reads TGCGCCAGCAGACCTGACAGCACTGAAGCTTTCTTT. This gives the protein CASRPDSTEAFF.

The chain joins TRBV7-8 to TRBJ1-1, with a tentative D call TRBD1 (6 bases). The CDR3 is made up of 16 amino acids. CDR1 SGHVS and CDR2 FQNEAQ come from the germline V gene. Trimming cost V 1 base and J 0 bases, with 12 bases left between them. In nucleotides, the CDR3 is TGTGCCAGCAGCTTAGTGTGGGGGCCTATGAACACTGAAGCTTTCTTT. Translation gives CASSLVWGPMNTEAFF.

V is TRBV4-1 and J is TRBJ2-2; D might be TRBD2 (6 bases). Between the trimmed V and J ends, which lost 5 bases and 1 base, there was a span of 14 bases. The germline V gene encodes CDR1 MGHRA and CDR2 YSYEKL. CDR3 length: 16 residues. The CDR3 DNA reads as TGCGCCAGCAGCTCTTTAAGGGGAGGGAACACCGGGGAGCTGTTTTTT. The encoded protein is CASSSLRGGNTGELFF.

The gene calls are TRBV7-3 and TRBJ2-1; 8 nucleotides align to TRBD2. Germline CDR1 SGHTA, CDR2 FQGTGA. V gave up 5 bases and J gave up 4 bases; unmatched junction bases: 10. The CDR3 is 16 amino acids. The CDR3 nucleotides read TGTGCCAGCAGCCTAGGGGGACTAGGCTCTTACAATGAGCAGTTCTTC. Protein: CASSLGGLGSYNEQFF.

The table lists this clonotype with a few counts. The CDR3, as DNA: TGCAGTGCAGTAGGGGGTGGGAGCTCCTACAATGAGCAGTTCTTC. It specifies CSAVGGGSSYNEQFF. V and J are TRBV20-1 and TRBJ2-1; perhaps TRBD1 as D (6 bases). V was clipped by 6 bases and J by 0 bases, with 15 bases between them. This CDR3 region has 15 residues. CDR1 is DFQATT and CDR2 is SNEGSKA in the germline V gene (reference sequence).

This rearrangement joins TRBV7-2 to TRBJ1-5; D gene unclear. The CDR3 sequence is 12 residues long. In germline, CDR1 is SGHTA, CDR2 FQGNSA. Trimming removed 1 base from V and 6 bases from J, with 4 bases in between. CDR3 coding DNA: TGTGCCAGCAGCTTAGAGGTTCAGCCCCAGCATTTT. Encoded protein: CASSLEVQPQHF.

This chain links TRBV6-6 with TRBJ2-3; 14 bases fit TRBD2. CDR1 is MNHNY, CDR2 SVGAGI, per germline (reference sequence). This CDR3 has 17 amino acids. The trim removed 2 bases at V and 3 bases at J, leaving 4 bases unmatched. The CDR3 nucleotides are TGTGCCAGCAGTTACGAGGGGACTAGCGGGAGTACAGATACGCAGTATTTT. Protein sequence: CASSYEGTSGSTDTQYF.

This chain connects TRBV5-6 to TRBJ2-5; 7 nucleotides agree with TRBD1. V lost 0 bases to trimming and J lost 0 bases; unmatched junction nucleotides: 5. Germline V lookup: CDR1 SGHDT, CDR2 YYEEEE. The CDR3 consists of 16 residues. The CDR3 DNA reads as TGTGCCAGCAGCTTGGAGGGACAGCCGTACCAAGAGACCCAGTACTTC. Translating gives CASSLEGQPYQETQYF.

This clonotype was counted between two and nine times. J is TRBJ2-1 and V is TRBV12-3 or TRBV12-4; TRBD2 might be the D (7 bases). The ends were cut back, 3 bases at V and 10 bases at J, with 16 bases in the middle. There are 14 residues in the CDR3. CDR3 coding DNA: TGTGCCAGCAGTTTGGGAGGGGGGGGTGGCGAGCAGTTCTTC. Protein product: CASSLGGGGGEQFF.

For the CDR3, the DNA is TGTGCCAGCAGCTTAGCGACAGTTCTTGATCTCGAGCAGTACTTC. Protein sequence: CASSLATVLDLEQYF. The chain has TRBV7-8 and TRBJ2-7, with a weak D call TRBD1 (5 bases). From germline, CDR1 is SGHVS and CDR2 FQNEAQ. With 0 bases removed from V and 6 bases from J, the gap between germline ends came to 15 bases. This CDR3 has 15 residues.

The chain joins TRBV5-1 to TRBJ1-2; D perhaps matches TRBD1 (5 bases). CDR3 length: 13 residues. V dropped 5 bases and J dropped 4 bases, with 12 bases sitting between them. CDR1 SGHRS and CDR2 YFSETQ come from the germline V gene. In DNA form, the CDR3 reads TGCGCCAGCAGTGGCCCAGGGACCTATGGCTACACCTTC. It is translated as CASSGPGTYGYTF. Based on the CDR3 plus reference TRBV5-1 and TRBJ1-2, the full variable domain is KAGVTQTPRYLIKTRGQQVTLSCSPISGHRSVSWYQQTPGQGLQFLFEYFSETQRNKGNFPGRFSGRQFSNSRSEMNVSTLELGDSALYLCASSGPGTYGYTFGSGTRLTVV.

The chain has TRBV24-1 and TRBJ2-1, with 8 bases aligning to TRBD1. The CDR3 runs 15 residues. J was trimmed by 8 bases and V by 3 bases; bases with no gene match: 8. CDR1 and CDR2 (germline): KGHDR, SFDVKD. In nucleotides, the CDR3 is TGTGCCACCAGTGATACCGACAGGGGTGGCGATGAGCAGTTCTTC. Its translation is CATSDTDRGGDEQFF.

This clonotype was counted ten times or more. V gene TRBV29-1 combines with J gene TRBJ2-7; 9 bases agree with TRBD1. The germline V gene encodes CDR1 SQVTM and CDR2 ANQGSEA. V was pared by 2 bases and J by 4 bases, with 12 bases of the junction left unmatched. The CDR3 loop spans 16 amino acids. The CDR3 sequence: CSVEIGRTGVSYEQYF. Written as DNA, the CDR3 is TGCAGCGTTGAAATCGGTCGGACAGGGGTTTCATACGAGCAGTACTTC.

This rearrangement joins TRBV3-1 to TRBJ2-7; the D is unclear. V lost 1 base and J lost 4, with 8 bases in between. The CDR3 has 13 residues. CDR1 is LGHDT and CDR2 is YNNKEL in the germline V gene (reference sequence). CDR3 nucleotide sequence: TGTGCCAGCAGCCAAGGTCTTCCGTACGAGCAGTACTTC. Translating it yields CASSQGLPYEQYF.

This clonotype turned up a few times. The gene calls are TRBV9 and TRBJ2-3; D is perhaps TRBD2 (7 bases). Looked up from germline, CDR1 is SGDLS and CDR2 is YYNGEE. Trimming shortened V by 3 bases and J by 2 bases, and 22 bases separated the two germline ends. This CDR3 has 18 amino acids. For the CDR3, the DNA is TGTGCCAGCAGCGGCAGGGAGGGGGGACTGGATTTCACAGATACGCAGTATTTT. It is translated as CASSGREGGLDFTDTQYF.

The chain recombines TRBV30 with TRBJ2-7; D not resolved. Trimming left V 0 bases short and J 7 bases short, with 10 bases between. This CDR3 has 12 amino acids. Per the germline V gene, CDR1 is GTSNPN and CDR2 is SVGIG (reference sequence). The DNA of the CDR3 is TGTGCCTGGAGTGTACACGGTCAGGAGCAGTACTTC. It encodes CAWSVHGQEQYF.

This clonotype was observed a few times. The chain joins TRBV9 to TRBJ2-7, with D perhaps TRBD1 (5 bases). CDR3 size: 15 residues. The V and J ends lost 0 bases and 0 bases respectively, with 10 bases between them. Germline loops: CDR1 SGDLS, CDR2 YYNGEE. The CDR3 DNA reads TGTGCCAGCAGCGTAGCGGCAGGGTTCTCCTACGAGCAGTACTTC. Translating gives CASSVAAGFSYEQYF.

The rearrangement joins TRBV19 to TRBJ1-4, with D hard to call. This CDR3 contains 11 residues. In germline, CDR1 is LNHDA, CDR2 SQIVND (reference sequence). Between the trimmed V and J ends, which lost 5 bases and 8 bases, there was a span of 6 bases. CDR3 bases: TGTGCCAGTAGTTACCACGAAAAACTGTTTTTT. It encodes CASSYHEKLFF.

In this sample, this clonotype turned up many times. This sequence joins TRBV7-9 and TRBJ2-7, with 7 bases matching TRBD1. CDR1 SEHNR and CDR2 FQNEAQ come from the germline V gene (reference sequence). The ends lost 8 bases at V and 2 bases at J; junction bases unmatched: 9. This CDR3 region has 14 residues. CDR3 residues: CASGETGPAYEQYF. CDR3 coding DNA: TGTGCCAGCGGGGAGACAGGGCCAGCCTACGAGCAGTACTTC. Together with reference TRBV7-9 and TRBJ2-7, the CDR3 gives the full variable domain: DTGVSQNPRHKITKRGQNVTFRCDPISEHNRLYWYRQTLGQGPEFLTYFQNEAQLEKSRLLSDRFSAERPKGSFSTLEIQRTEQGDSAMYLCASGETGPAYEQYFGPGTRLTVT.

The chain is built from TRBV4-1 and TRBJ1-2; 8 bases fit TRBD1. V gave up 4 bases and J gave up 8 bases; unmatched junction bases: 12. Germline CDR1 is MGHRA and CDR2 is YSYEKL. The CDR3 is 15 amino acids. CDR3: CASSPWTGSQGGYTF. CDR3 coding DNA: TGCGCCAGCAGCCCTTGGACAGGGAGCCAGGGAGGCTACACCTTC.

There are a few counts of this clonotype. The rearrangement uses TRBV20-1 and TRBJ2-4, with D possibly matching TRBD2 (6 bases). Germline V gives CDR1 DFQATT, CDR2 SNEGSKA (reference sequence). V was cut by 1 base and J by 0 bases, with 13 bases left in between. This CDR3 has 16 residues. CDR3 sequence (DNA): TGCAGTGCTAGAGTAGGGAGGTCATTAGCCAAAAACATTCAGTACTTC. Amino acids: CSARVGRSLAKNIQYF.

This sequence joins TRBV7-9 and TRBJ2-7, with TRBD2 matching 7 bases. Germline V gives CDR1 SEHNR, CDR2 FQNEAQ (reference sequence). With V trimmed by 5 bases and J by 0 bases, 4 bases remained unmatched. The CDR3 contains 14 residues. In DNA, the CDR3 is TGTGCCAGCAGCCCACCGGGGGGCTCCTACGAGCAGTACTTC. It encodes CASSPPGGSYEQYF. Based on the CDR3 plus reference TRBV7-9 and TRBJ2-7, the full variable domain is DTGVSQNPRHKITKRGQNVTFRCDPISEHNRLYWYRQTLGQGPEFLTYFQNEAQLEKSRLLSDRFSAERPKGSFSTLEIQRTEQGDSAMYLCASSPPGGSYEQYFGPGTRLTVT.

Here the CDR3 DNA reads TGTGCCAGCAGCTTGGGGACTAGCGGGGGGGCGAGAGAGACCCAGTACTTC. Amino acid sequence: CASSLGTSGGARETQYF. J is TRBJ2-5 and V is TRBV7-2, with 16 bases aligning to TRBD2. This CDR3 comprises 17 residues. Germline CDR1 and CDR2: SGHTA and FQGNSA. The V gene end was trimmed by 3 bases and the J gene end by 4 bases; junction bases not matched to a gene: 5.

The chain couples TRBV15 to TRBJ2-2; D is unclear. The CDR3 is 14 residues long. The germline V gene has CDR1 LNHNV and CDR2 YYDKDF (reference sequence). V was cut by 3 bases and J by 7 bases, with 12 bases left in between. This CDR3 is CATSSRKSLGELFF. DNA for the CDR3: TGTGCCACCAGCAGCCGGAAGAGTCTCGGGGAGCTGTTTTTT.

This clonotype was counted only a few times. The chain carries TRBV27 and TRBJ2-7; 9 bases align to TRBD1. The CDR3 covers 15 residues. After removal of 2 bases from V and 4 bases from J, the junction contained 6 bases not matched to a gene. Germline CDR1 MNHEY, CDR2 SMNVEV (reference sequence). CDR3 bases: TGTGCCAGCAGTTTAGTTGGGACAGGGTTTTACGAGCAGTACTTC. Amino acid sequence: CASSLVGTGFYEQYF.

V and J are TRBV7-9 and TRBJ2-5; D gene unclear. Trimming took 1 base from V and 1 from J, leaving 7 bases between them. Germline V gives CDR1 SEHNR, CDR2 FQNEAQ (reference sequence). CDR3 size: 14 residues. The CDR3 DNA follows: TGTGCCAGCAGCTTAGAAGTGTCCCAAGAGACCCAGTACTTC. Translating gives CASSLEVSQETQYF.